Below are 27 T cell receptor beta chains sequenced from a single sample in a study of blood T cells in healthy people across ages. It was with a sample-barcoded 5' primer and a J-beta primer mix that a second PCR of roughly 7 to 12 cycles was run. TCRdb processed the 5' RACE reads anew with MiXCR; each CDR3 protein has one entry. The table records 630,000 or so distinct CDR3 sequences, 32% of them present only once. The sequencing sample was made of blood. These TCRs come from a woman of 80 years or more in good health.

This chain's CDR3 is CASSDRRSSLTDTQYF. CDR3 nucleotides: TGTGCCAGCAGTGATAGGCGGTCGTCCCTCACAGATACGCAGTATTTT. This chain links TRBV6-4 with TRBJ2-3; no clear D gene. Germline V gene data show CDR1 as MRHNA and CDR2 as SNTAGT. Between the trimmed V and J ends, which lost 3 bases and 2 bases, there was a span of 15 bases. CDR3 length: 16 amino acids.

A note on this clonotype: The junction does not match germline at one end; this may be a read error. The V and J genes are TRBV29-1 and TRBJ2-3, with 9 bases aligning to TRBD2. Germline V CDR1 and CDR2: SQVTM, ANQGSEA. The CDR3 length is 16 residues. The CDR3 sequence: CSVGAAAGGSRDTQYF. In DNA, the CDR3 is TGCAGCGTTGGTGCTGCTGCGGGAGGGAGCAGAGATACGCAGTATTTT.

A few counts support this clonotype. V usage is TRBV20-1 and J usage is TRBJ1-2; tentative D call: TRBD1 (5 bases). V was trimmed by 5 bases and J by 4 bases, leaving 17 bases between them. Per germline, CDR1 DFQATT and CDR2 SNEGSKA (reference sequence). This CDR3 has 14 amino acids. The chain's CDR3 is CSAFTGTPPYGYTF. CDR3 bases: TGCAGTGCTTTTACCGGGACCCCCCCCTATGGCTACACCTTC.

The sample holds many counts of this clonotype. V and J are TRBV27 and TRBJ2-2; D gene uncertain. Between the trimmed V and J ends, which lost 6 bases and 0 bases, there was a span of 5 bases. Germline V gives CDR1 MNHEY, CDR2 SMNVEV (reference sequence). This CDR3 has 13 residues. The CDR3 reads CASSWANTGELFF. Here the CDR3 DNA reads TGTGCCAGCAGCTGGGCGAACACCGGGGAGCTGTTTTTT.

This chain connects TRBV5-1 to TRBJ1-1, with a possible D match to TRBD1 (6 bases). The V and J ends lost 0 bases and 1 base respectively, with 10 bases between them. The CDR3 sequence is 15 residues long. Germline values: CDR1 SGHRS, CDR2 YFSETQ. The DNA of the CDR3 is TGCGCCAGCAGCTTGGCAGGGGCGGCGAACACTGAAGCTTTCTTT. Its protein product is CASSLAGAANTEAFF.

The CDR3 sequence: CASRGTVENEQYF. CDR3 coding DNA: TGTGCCAGCAGGGGGACAGTGGAAAATGAGCAGTACTTC. This chain uses TRBV12-3 or TRBV12-4 with TRBJ2-4; 7 bases fit TRBD1. The CDR3 has 13 amino acids. V lost 6 bases to trimming and J lost 13 bases; unmatched junction nucleotides: 12.

About this clonotype: A much more abundant neighbour one base away suggests this may be a read error. V gene TRBV27 combines with J gene TRBJ1-5; 7 bases map to TRBD1. Germline trimming cut 5 bases from V and 2 bases from J; bases unmatched to any gene: 9. CDR1 is MNHEY, CDR2 SMNVEV, per germline (reference sequence). CDR3 size: 16 residues. CDR3 bases: TGTGCCAGCAGTCCCCTGTTAGACAGGGGCAATCAGCCCCAGCATTTT. Protein product: CASSPLLDRGNQPQHF.

Ten or more counts support this clonotype. The J gene is TRBJ2-7, the V gene TRBV12-3 or TRBV12-4, with a weak D call TRBD1 (6 bases). The CDR3 has 12 residues. V was shortened by 2 bases and J by 7 bases, with 9 bases between the two germline ends. CDR3 loop: CASSLRQGEQYF. The CDR3 DNA reads TGTGCCAGCAGTTTAAGGCAGGGGGAGCAGTACTTC.

This clonotype came up many times. The chain uses TRBV11-2 and TRBJ2-5; 13 positions match TRBD2. The trim removed 5 bases at V and 2 bases at J, leaving 5 bases unmatched. The CDR3 consists of 16 residues. Germline CDR1 is SGHAT and CDR2 is FQNNGV. CDR3 sequence: CASSPTSGGSQETQYF. CDR3 coding DNA: TGTGCCAGCAGCCCGACTAGCGGGGGGTCACAAGAGACCCAGTACTTC.

This rearrangement joins TRBV4-3 to TRBJ2-1, with D possibly TRBD2 on 5 matching bases. V gave up 0 bases and J gave up 4 bases, with 13 bases separating them. CDR3 length equals 16 residues. CDR1 and CDR2 (germline): LGHNA, YSLEER. The DNA for the CDR3 is TGCGCCAGCAGCCAAGATCGTGGCGGGCAGTACAATGAGCAGTTCTTC. The encoded protein is CASSQDRGGQYNEQFF.

This clonotype was found a few times. The rearrangement joins TRBV30 to TRBJ1-1, with TRBD1 matching over 9 bases. The V gene end was trimmed by 5 bases and the J gene end by 7 bases; junction bases not matched to a gene: 8. The CDR3 spans 13 residues. Germline CDR1 is GTSNPN and CDR2 is SVGIG (reference sequence). CDR3 residues: CAWVGDRVSEAFF. The DNA of the CDR3 is TGTGCCTGGGTAGGGGACAGGGTGAGTGAAGCTTTCTTT.

About this clonotype itself: A read error may be the cause here, since a much bigger clone is one base away. J is TRBJ1-5 and V is TRBV3-1; 7 bases are a match to TRBD1. Looked up from germline, CDR1 is LGHDT and CDR2 is YNNKEL (reference sequence). The CDR3 runs to 15 residues. The DNA for the CDR3 is TGTGCCAGCAGCCCAATCTCCGGGACAGATGGGCCCCGGCATTTT. Its protein product is CASSPISGTDGPRHF. Looking up the rest from reference TRBV3-1 and TRBJ1-5 gives the full variable domain: DTAVSQTPKYLVTQMGNDKSIKCEQNLGHDTMYWYKQDSKKFLKIMFSYNNKELIINETVPNRFSPKSPDKAHLNLHINSLELGDSAVYFCASSPISGTDGPRHFGDGTRLSIL.

This clonotype was recorded at least ten times. The chain is built from TRBV5-1 and TRBJ2-7; the match to TRBD2 covers 11 bases. Germline V gene data show CDR1 as SGHRS and CDR2 as YFSETQ. This CDR3 contains 18 residues. V trimming: 1 base; J trimming: 0 bases; junction bases outside the gene matches: 9. The CDR3 reads CASSLNVGLAGGSYEQYF. CDR3 DNA sequence: TGCGCCAGCAGCTTGAACGTTGGGCTAGCGGGGGGCTCCTACGAGCAGTACTTC.

As regards this clonotype: This CDR3 fails to terminate in the conserved phenylalanine or tryptophan, so it likely reflects a read error. The J gene is TRBJ2-7, the V gene TRBV20-1, with TRBD1 matching over 7 bases. The germline gives CDR1 DFQATT, CDR2 SNEGSKA (reference sequence). The CDR3 is 12 amino acids. CDR3 in DNA: TGTAGTGCAGACAGGGATAACTACGAGCAGTACTTG. Translation gives CSADRDNYEQYL.

This clonotype was recorded at least ten times. This rearrangement joins TRBV2 to TRBJ1-2; D remains unclear. Germline V gene data show CDR1 as SNHLY and CDR2 as FYNNEI. Trimming stripped 0 bases from V and 3 bases from J, with 17 bases between. This CDR3 has 17 residues. CDR3 loop: CASSEARFGRQDYGYTF. CDR3 nucleotides: TGTGCCAGCAGTGAAGCGCGGTTCGGCAGGCAAGACTATGGCTACACCTTC.

This clonotype was recorded a few times. The V call is TRBV2, the J call TRBJ1-5; perhaps TRBD1 as D (5 bases). Trimming left V 6 bases short and J 0 bases short, with 12 bases between. The CDR3 consists of 15 residues. In germline, CDR1 is SNHLY, CDR2 FYNNEI. CDR3: CASRRRDDSNQPQHF. The CDR3 DNA follows: TGTGCCAGCAGGAGGAGGGACGATAGCAATCAGCCCCAGCATTTT.

This clonotype was seen at least ten times. This chain connects TRBV5-4 to TRBJ2-7, with 8 bases lining up with TRBD1. Germline trimming cut 4 bases from V and 4 bases from J; bases unmatched to any gene: 13. The CDR3 runs 16 residues. CDR1 SGHNT and CDR2 YYREEE come from the germline V gene (reference sequence). The CDR3 protein is CASSPDLGTGRYEQYF. DNA of the CDR3: TGTGCCAGCAGCCCCGACCTCGGGACAGGCCGGTACGAGCAGTACTTC. Looking up the rest from reference TRBV5-4 and TRBJ2-7 gives the full variable domain: ETGVTQSPTHLIKTRGQQVTLRCSSQSGHNTVSWYQQALGQGPQFIFQYYREEENGRGNFPPRFSGLQFPNYSSELNVNALELDDSALYLCASSPDLGTGRYEQYFGPGTRLTVT.

This clonotype was counted between two and nine times. The chain links TRBV20-1 to TRBJ1-5; D is uncertain. Trimming took off 3 bases at V and 7 bases at J, with 16 bases between the two ends. The CDR3 consists of 14 residues. Germline V gives CDR1 DFQATT, CDR2 SNEGSKA (reference sequence). CDR3 protein: CSASGGLPIQPQHF. The CDR3, as DNA: TGCAGTGCTAGTGGAGGACTCCCAATCCAGCCCCAGCATTTT.

The chain has TRBV20-1 and TRBJ2-7, with D possibly being TRBD2 (6 bases). The CDR3 contains 14 residues. V lost 1 base to trimming and J lost 0 bases, with 10 bases between them. Germline V CDR1 and CDR2: DFQATT, SNEGSKA (reference sequence). Here the CDR3 reads CSARGDFSSYEQYF. The CDR3 region has the DNA TGCAGTGCTAGAGGGGACTTTTCCTCCTACGAGCAGTACTTC.

This clonotype appeared many times. V gene TRBV7-2 combines with J gene TRBJ1-2; TRBD1 matches 8 bases. The germline V gene has CDR1 SGHTA and CDR2 FQGNSA. J gave up 3 bases and V 1 base, and 7 bases lay outside the gene matches. This CDR3 region has 16 residues. In DNA, the CDR3 is TGTGCCAGCAGCTTAGAAGGGGCAGGGGGCTACTATGGCTACACCTTC. Protein: CASSLEGAGGYYGYTF.

This clonotype was seen at least ten times. The V gene is TRBV5-6, the J gene TRBJ2-1; D unclear. The CDR3 sequence is 14 residues long. V lost 1 base and J lost 7, with 12 bases in between. Germline V gives CDR1 SGHDT, CDR2 YYEEEE. The CDR3 spells CASSLSARANEQFF. CDR3 DNA: TGTGCCAGCAGCTTGTCGGCGAGAGCGAATGAGCAGTTCTTC. Full variable domain (outside the CDR3, taken from reference TRBV5-6 and TRBJ2-1): DAGVTQSPTHLIKTRGQQVTLRCSPKSGHDTVSWYQQALGQGPQFIFQYYEEEERQRGNFPDRFSGHQFPNYSSELNVNALLLGDSALYLCASSLSARANEQFFGPGTRLTVL.

Regarding this clonotype: This may come from a read error, since a much larger clone is one base off. This chain uses TRBV20-1 with TRBJ2-1, with 12 bases matching TRBD2. Germline V gene sequence: CDR1 DFQATT, CDR2 SNEGSKA (reference sequence). The CDR3 has 20 residues. This CDR3 is CSTSRLAGGHSLRSYNEQFF. The CDR3 nucleotides are TGCAGTACTAGCCGCCTAGCGGGGGGGCATTCCCTCCGTTCCTACAATGAGCAGTTCTTC.

Comment on this clonotype: A much bigger clone sits one base away, suggesting this may be a read error. The rearrangement joins TRBV5-1 to TRBJ1-1; D call uncertain. V shed 3 bases and J shed 6 bases, with 15 bases lying between them. Per the germline V gene, CDR1 is SGHRS and CDR2 is YFSETQ. This CDR3 comprises 14 residues. The CDR3 reads CASSSLISSAEAFF. In nucleotides, the CDR3 is TGCGCCAGCAGCTCCTTGATCTCTAGCGCTGAAGCTTTCTTT.

This clonotype was detected many times. The chain has TRBV18 and TRBJ2-5; 7 bases are shared with TRBD1. V lost 1 base to trimming and J lost 4 bases; unmatched junction nucleotides: 6. The germline V gene encodes CDR1 KGHSH and CDR2 LQKENI. This CDR3 comprises 15 residues. The CDR3 sequence is CASSPRGGPRETQYF. The CDR3 DNA sequence: TGTGCCAGCTCACCACGAGGGGGCCCTAGAGAGACCCAGTACTTC.

This rearrangement joins TRBV20-1 to TRBJ2-7; TRBD2 matches 13 bases. From germline, CDR1 is DFQATT and CDR2 SNEGSKA (reference sequence). The CDR3 consists of 20 residues. The junction had 17 bases not matched to a gene; V was cut back by 3 bases and J by 0 bases. The CDR3 sequence: CSARPLGLAGDGTSSYEQYF. The CDR3 DNA reads TGCAGTGCTAGGCCCCTCGGACTAGCGGGAGACGGGACCAGCTCCTACGAGCAGTACTTC.

This clonotype was recorded many times. The chain recombines TRBV2 with TRBJ2-7; tentatively, D is TRBD1 or TRBD2 (5 bases each). CDR1 and CDR2 from the germline V gene are SNHLY and FYNNEI. The CDR3 is 15 amino acids. Trimming took off 5 bases at V and 4 bases at J, with 18 bases between the two ends. CDR3 in amino acids: CASSYSGTSQYEQYF. DNA of the CDR3: TGTGCCAGCAGTTATTCCGGGACGAGTCAATACGAGCAGTACTTC.

There are many counts of this clonotype. The chain uses TRBV6-5 and TRBJ1-6, with TRBD1 identical over 7 bases. CDR1 and CDR2 from the germline V gene are MNHEY and SVGAGI. The CDR3 is 16 amino acids. V lost 7 bases to trimming and J lost 7 bases; unmatched junction nucleotides: 13. Here the CDR3 DNA reads TGTGCCAGCACTAGGGGGGCAGGGGGTATCAATTCACCCCTCCACTTT. Translation gives CASTRGAGGINSPLHF.